A single sample is the source of the 15 T cell receptor beta chains below, sequenced in a study of identical twins. Via MiXCR, TCRdb re-called the 5' RACE reads, giving one row per CDR3 protein. The sample carries about 890,000 distinct CDR3 sequences, 9% to 15% recorded once. The sample was also reused in another study, on yellow fever vaccine responses in identical twins.

The sequenced sample consisted of PBMCs. The receptors were gathered from a woman aged 18 to 35 in good health.

This sequence joins TRBV28 and TRBJ2-7; D may be TRBD2 (6 bases). This CDR3 spans 14 amino acids. Trimming shortened V by 5 bases and J by 5 bases, and 16 bases separated the two germline ends. CDR1 and CDR2 from the germline V gene are MDHEN and SYDVKM. The CDR3 DNA sequence: TGTGCCAGCAGTCTTTTCGGGACTCAAGACGAGCAGTACGTC. Its translation is CASSLFGTQDEQYV.

This clonotype was observed many times. The chain is built from TRBV12-3 or TRBV12-4 and TRBJ1-1; D perhaps matches TRBD1 (5 bases). This CDR3 is 13 amino acids long. Trimming left V 4 bases short and J 4 bases short, with 10 bases between. DNA of the CDR3: TGTGCCAGCAGTTCCAGGGTTGGCACTGAAGCTTTCTTT. Its translation: CASSSRVGTEAFF.

This chain connects TRBV3-1 to TRBJ2-1, with D possibly matching TRBD2 (6 bases). The germline V gene has CDR1 LGHDT and CDR2 YNNKEL (reference sequence). Trimming left V 5 bases short and J 5 bases short, with 16 bases between. This CDR3 spans 15 amino acids. The CDR3 bases are TGTGCCAGCAGCGCTAATACGCGGGGAAACAATGAGCAGTTCTTC. Amino acids: CASSANTRGNNEQFF.

This chain links TRBV14 with TRBJ2-1; 7 nucleotides line up with TRBD2. Germline lookup yields CDR1 SGHDN and CDR2 FVKESK. V was clipped by 1 base and J by 7 bases; unmatched bases: 10. The CDR3 covers 16 residues. DNA of the CDR3: TGTGCCAGCAGCCAAGTCGGGACCGGGAGGTTTAATGAGCAGTTCTTC. This codes for CASSQVGTGRFNEQFF.

The sample holds a few counts of this clonotype. The CDR3 protein is CSALDREDYGYTF. The CDR3, as DNA: TGCAGTGCCTTAGACAGGGAGGACTATGGCTACACCTTC. This chain connects TRBV20-1 to TRBJ1-2; 7 bases are shared with TRBD1. This CDR3 has 13 residues. V trimming: 6 bases; J trimming: 3 bases; junction bases outside the gene matches: 7. Looked up from germline, CDR1 is DFQATT and CDR2 is SNEGSKA (reference sequence).

This clonotype was observed a handful of times. This rearrangement joins TRBV24-1 to TRBJ2-2; TRBD1 might be the D (6 bases). Looked up from germline, CDR1 is KGHDR and CDR2 is SFDVKD. V lost 5 bases and J 2 bases, leaving 11 bases between the germline ends. The CDR3 length is 15 residues. The CDR3 region is CATSAGQPNTGELFF. The DNA of the CDR3 is TGTGCCACCAGTGCCGGACAGCCAAACACCGGGGAGCTGTTTTTT.

The chain has TRBV11-2 and TRBJ2-1; D perhaps matches TRBD1 (5 bases). The germline CDR1 and CDR2 sequences are SGHAT and FQNNGV. Trimming removed 5 bases at V and 6 bases at J, with 20 bases between. The CDR3 is 16 amino acids. CDR3 residues: CASSLLGQGRVNEQFF. For the CDR3, the DNA is TGTGCCAGCAGCCTCCTGGGGCAGGGAAGGGTCAATGAGCAGTTCTTC.

This clonotype was picked up a small number of times. This sequence joins TRBV9 and TRBJ1-1; D not certain. The CDR3 runs 15 residues. CDR1 is SGDLS and CDR2 is YYNGEE in the germline V gene. With 0 bases removed from V and 1 base from J, the gap between germline ends came to 10 bases. DNA for the CDR3: TGTGCCAGCAGCGTAGATCAGCAGCCGAACACTGAAGCTTTCTTT. Residues: CASSVDQQPNTEAFF.

This clonotype was detected only a few times. This chain joins TRBV12-3 or TRBV12-4 and TRBJ1-2, with D maybe TRBD1 (5 bases). V lost 6 bases, J lost 8 bases, and 10 bases lay in between. This CDR3 is 11 amino acids long. CDR3 sequence (DNA): TGTGCCAGCAGCGACAGTAAGGGCTACACCTTC. Its protein is CASSDSKGYTF.

There are a few counts of this clonotype. The rearrangement links TRBV9 to TRBJ2-3; 9 nucleotides line up with TRBD2. This CDR3 contains 21 residues. The germline CDR1 and CDR2 sequences are SGDLS and YYNGEE. V lost 4 bases, J lost 3 bases, and 24 bases stayed unmatched. The CDR3 spells CASSPREGASGVYFSTDTQYF. As DNA, the CDR3 is TGTGCCAGCAGCCCCAGGGAAGGGGCTAGCGGGGTGTACTTTAGTACAGATACGCAGTATTTT.

The table lists this clonotype with a few counts. The J gene is TRBJ2-1, the V gene TRBV7-9; no definite D call. The germline V gene encodes CDR1 SEHNR and CDR2 FQNEAQ (reference sequence). The V and J ends lost 9 bases and 8 bases respectively, with 17 bases between them. The CDR3 is 13 amino acids. The CDR3 DNA is TGTGCCAGGGGCCCTGTACTGCCCGATGAGCAGTTCTTC. Protein sequence: CARGPVLPDEQFF.

The table lists this clonotype with a few counts. This rearrangement joins TRBV28 to TRBJ2-3; TRBD2 matches 11 bases. The trim removed 8 bases at V and 4 bases at J, leaving 14 bases unmatched. This CDR3 spans 17 amino acids. Germline loops: CDR1 MDHEN, CDR2 SYDVKM. CDR3 protein: CASDSSTLAGGADTQYF. CDR3 DNA: TGTGCCAGCGATTCTTCGACCTTAGCGGGAGGGGCAGATACGCAGTATTTT.

This clonotype was picked up many times. The rearrangement joins TRBV10-3 to TRBJ2-5; 8 nucleotides align to TRBD1. Germline V gene data show CDR1 as ENHRY and CDR2 as SYGVKD. The CDR3 extends over 14 amino acids. With 6 bases clipped from V and 2 bases from J, the junction kept 5 bases outside the gene matches. The CDR3 DNA sequence: TGTGCCATCAGAGCCGGGACAGGACAAGAGACCCAGTACTTC. Translation: CAIRAGTGQETQYF.

The V and J genes are TRBV5-1 and TRBJ2-1, with D possibly matching TRBD1 (6 bases). Germline CDR1 is SGHRS and CDR2 is YFSETQ. V was cut by 0 bases and J by 5 bases, with 18 bases left in between. The length of the CDR3 is 17 residues. The DNA of the CDR3 is TGCGCCAGCAGCTTGGTGGGGGCCCCCCTCCATAACAATGAGCAGTTCTTC. This translates into CASSLVGAPLHNNEQFF.

This clonotype was observed many times. The V call is TRBV7-9, the J call TRBJ1-5, with 7 positions matching TRBD1. V shed 4 bases and J 0 bases; nucleotides not matched to a gene: 3. The CDR3 runs 15 residues. Germline CDR1 SEHNR, CDR2 FQNEAQ (reference sequence). The CDR3 DNA is TGTGCCAGCAGCTCCGACAGGGATAGCAATCAGCCCCAGCATTTT. Protein sequence: CASSSDRDSNQPQHF.